This TCR beta chain was sequenced in a study of molecular identifiers for immune sequencing clone quantification. As to this clonotype: Sequence at one end of the junction differs from germline and may be a read error.

MiXCR, applied by TCRdb to the PCR reads, yields one record per CDR3 protein. In the table there are approximately 590,000 distinct CDR3 sequences, roughly 23% of which are singletons. The CD8+CD4-CCR7+CD45RA+ phenotype defined the sorted naive CD8 T cells. The source of this sequence is a human donor in good health. Some libraries in this study had Jurkat cell RNA spiked in. The sample taken for sequencing was naive CD8+ T cells from blood, with Jurkat cell RNA spiked in. The subset: FACS-sorted CD8+CD4-CCR7+CD45RA+ naive T cells.

CDR3 coding DNA: TGTGCCAGCCAAACCCGGACTGAATATATTTCACCCCTCCACTTT. It specifies CASQTRTEYISPLHF. The chain links TRBV27 to TRBJ1-6; D gene uncertain. Germline CDR1 MNHEY, CDR2 SMNVEV (reference sequence). This CDR3 spans 15 amino acids.